A single sample gave rise to the 5 T cell receptor beta chains below, sequenced in a study of T cells expressing NK-cell markers. TCRdb reanalyzed the 5' RACE reads and collapses them to one entry per CDR3 protein, without DNA. The sample includes 250,000 or so distinct CDR3 sequences. Source material: blood T cells: a sorted CD56 or NKG2C T cell subset, CD4+ or CD8+ T cells, or bulk PBMC T cells (not recorded which). The receptor source for this set is a woman between 18 and 70 years old in good health.

V is TRBV5-6 and J is TRBJ2-1. CDR1 and CDR2 from the germline V gene are SGHDT and YYEEEE. The CDR3 is made up of 14 amino acids. CDR3: CASSFLGTSNEQFF.

The rearrangement joins TRBV20-1 to TRBJ2-1; TCRdb's D call of TRBD2 is untestable without DNA. Per the germline V gene, CDR1 is DFQATT and CDR2 is SNEGSKA (reference sequence). The CDR3 runs 13 residues. CDR3 in amino acids: CSASGGAVNEQFF.

The chain recombines TRBV19 with TRBJ2-6. The length of the CDR3 is 16 residues. Germline V gives CDR1 LNHDA, CDR2 SQIVND (reference sequence). This chain's CDR3 is CASTLLRISGANVLTF.

V usage is TRBV7-2 and J usage is TRBJ2-1. CDR3 length: 14 residues. Germline CDR1 is SGHTA and CDR2 is FQGNSA. The CDR3 here is CASSLSSQLNEQFF.

V usage is TRBV6-5 and J usage is TRBJ2-1; TCRdb indicates TRBD2, and absent DNA this call remains unverified. Germline CDR1 MNHEY, CDR2 SVGAGI. The CDR3 consists of 17 residues. The CDR3 reads CASSYSYSRGGPGEQFF.